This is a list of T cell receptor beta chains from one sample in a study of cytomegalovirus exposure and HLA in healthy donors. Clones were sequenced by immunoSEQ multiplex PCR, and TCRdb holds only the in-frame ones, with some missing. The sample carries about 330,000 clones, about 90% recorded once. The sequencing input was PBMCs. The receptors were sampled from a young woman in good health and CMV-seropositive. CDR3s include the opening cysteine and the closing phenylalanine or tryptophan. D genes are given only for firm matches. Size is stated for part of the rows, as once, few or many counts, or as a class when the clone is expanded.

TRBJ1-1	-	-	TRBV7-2	CASSLLYRVEGTEAFF	TGTGCCAGCAGCTTACTTTACAGGGTAGAGGGCACTGAAGCTTTCTTT
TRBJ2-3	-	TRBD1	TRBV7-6	CASSPRTGRSTDTQYF	TGTGCCAGCAGCCCGAGGACAGGGAGGAGCACAGATACGCAGTATTTT
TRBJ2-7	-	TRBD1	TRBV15	CATSRPVGTVSYEQYF	TGTGCCACCAGCAGACCAGTTGGGACAGTCTCCTACGAGCAGTACTTC
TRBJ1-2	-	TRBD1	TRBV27	CASSLLGQGARGYTF	TGTGCCAGCAGTTTACTGGGACAGGGGGCGCGGGGCTACACCTTC
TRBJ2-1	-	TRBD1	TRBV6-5	CASSWDRNNEQFF	TGTGCCAGCAGTTGGGACAGAAACAATGAGCAGTTCTTC
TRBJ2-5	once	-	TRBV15	CATSRDGPSQETQYF	TGTGCCACCAGCAGAGATGGGCCCAGCCAAGAGACCCAGTACTTC
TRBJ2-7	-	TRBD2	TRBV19	CASSASGGSYEQYF	TGTGCCAGTAGTGCTAGCGGGGGCTCCTACGAGCAGTACTTC
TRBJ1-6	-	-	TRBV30	CAWSVQAPAYNSPLHF	TGTGCCTGGAGTGTACAGGCGCCGGCCTATAATTCACCCCTCCACTTT
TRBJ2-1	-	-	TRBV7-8	CASSLARKVAVHNEQFF	TGTGCCAGCAGCTTAGCGCGGAAGGTCGCGGTGCACAATGAGCAGTTCTTC
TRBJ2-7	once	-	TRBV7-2	CASSPVGGTYEQYF	TGTGCCAGCAGCCCGGTGGGGGGCACCTACGAGCAGTACTTC
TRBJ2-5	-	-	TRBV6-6	CASSYGGQETQYF	TGTGCCAGCAGTTATGGGGGCCAAGAGACCCAGTACTTC
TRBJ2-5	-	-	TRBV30	CAWDTGGETQYF	TGTGCCTGGGACACCGGGGGAGAGACCCAGTACTTC
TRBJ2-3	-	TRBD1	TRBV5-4	CASRPGTGPTDTQYF	TGTGCCAGCAGACCCGGGACAGGGCCCACAGATACGCAGTATTTT
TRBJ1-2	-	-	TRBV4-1	CASSQDPGQSALIYGYTF	TGCGCCAGCAGCCAAGACCCCGGACAGAGCGCCTTGATCTATGGCTACACCTTC
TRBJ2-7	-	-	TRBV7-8	CASSTVSGPQEQYF	TGTGCCAGCAGCACTGTCTCCGGCCCCCAGGAGCAGTACTTC
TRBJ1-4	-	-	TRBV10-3	CAISESVAGINEKLFF	TGTGCCATCAGTGAGTCGGTGGCAGGGATTAATGAAAAACTGTTTTTT
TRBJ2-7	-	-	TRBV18	CASSPRSDEQYF	TGTGCCAGCTCACCCCGCTCCGACGAGCAGTACTTC
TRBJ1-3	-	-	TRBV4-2	CASSIEGGNTIYF	TGTGCCAGCTCGATAGAAGGGGGAAACACCATATATTTT
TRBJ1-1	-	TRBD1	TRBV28	CASSLDRGMNTEAFF	TGTGCCAGCAGTCTTGACAGGGGAATGAACACTGAAGCTTTCTTT
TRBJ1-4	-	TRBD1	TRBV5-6	CASSLKEQGAREKLFF	TGTGCCAGCAGCTTAAAAGAACAGGGGGCGAGGGAAAAACTGTTTTTT
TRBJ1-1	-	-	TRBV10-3	CAIRGGPEAFF	TGTGCCATCCGCGGGGGCCCTGAAGCTTTCTTT
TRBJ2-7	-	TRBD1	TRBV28	CASSIPRDSYEQYF	TGTGCCAGCAGTATTCCCCGGGACAGCTACGAGCAGTACTTC
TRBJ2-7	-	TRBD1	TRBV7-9	CASSSRQGPYEQYF	TGTGCCAGCAGCTCCCGACAGGGCCCCTACGAGCAGTACTTC
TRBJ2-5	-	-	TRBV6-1	CASSLRETQYF	TGTGCCAGCAGCTTGCGGGAGACCCAGTACTTC
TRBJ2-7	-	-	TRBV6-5	CASNQGNEQYF	TGTGCCAGCAATCAGGGGAACGAGCAGTACTTC
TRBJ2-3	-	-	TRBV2	CAISSAPSTDTQYF	TGTGCCATCTCTAGCGCTCCTAGCACAGATACGCAGTATTTT
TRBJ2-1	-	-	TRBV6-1	CASSDMDGNEQFF	TGTGCCAGCAGTGATATGGATGGCAATGAGCAGTTCTTC
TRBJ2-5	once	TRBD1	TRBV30	CAWDGTGDPTQYF	TGTGCCTGGGATGGGACAGGGGACCCGACCCAGTACTTC
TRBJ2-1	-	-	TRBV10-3	CAISWKINEQFF	TGTGCCATCAGTTGGAAAATTAATGAGCAGTTCTTC
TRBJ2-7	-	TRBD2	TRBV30	CAWSEGTSFYEQYF	TGTGCCTGGAGTGAGGGGACTAGCTTCTACGAGCAGTACTTC
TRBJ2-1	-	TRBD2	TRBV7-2	CASSSGLAGTNEQFF	TGTGCCAGCAGCTCGGGACTAGCGGGAACGAATGAGCAGTTCTTC
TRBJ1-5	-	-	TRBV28	CASREQVVNQPQHF	TGTGCCAGCAGGGAGCAAGTAGTCAATCAGCCCCAGCATTTT
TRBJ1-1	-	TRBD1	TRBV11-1	CASSSRRGTANTEAFF	TGTGCCAGCAGCTCACGAAGGGGGACAGCGAACACTGAAGCTTTCTTT
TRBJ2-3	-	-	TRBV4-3	CASSQGRGYTDTQYF	TGCGCCAGCAGCCAAGGAAGGGGTTACACAGATACGCAGTATTTT
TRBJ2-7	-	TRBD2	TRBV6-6	CASSPRTSGSFAYYF	TGTGCCAGCAGCCCTAGGACTAGCGGGAGTTTTGCTTATTACTTC
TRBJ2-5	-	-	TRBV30	CAWTYGLGPAAAETQYF	TGTGCCTGGACCTACGGGCTAGGGCCCGCCGCGGCGGAGACCCAGTACTTC
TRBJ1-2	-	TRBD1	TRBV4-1	CASSQGQGGHYGYTF	TGCGCCAGCAGCCAAGGACAGGGGGGTCACTATGGCTACACCTTC
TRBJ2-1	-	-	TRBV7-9	CASSLNSGRGNEQFF	TGTGCCAGCAGCTTAAACTCGGGCCGGGGGAATGAGCAGTTCTTC
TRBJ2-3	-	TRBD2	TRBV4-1	CASSQRGLAPTDTQYF	TGCGCCAGCAGCCAACGAGGACTAGCGCCCACAGATACGCAGTATTTT
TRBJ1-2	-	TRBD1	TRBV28	CASRRGTGTYGYTF	TGTGCCAGCAGACGCGGGACAGGGACCTATGGCTACACCTTC
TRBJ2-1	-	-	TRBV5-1	CASSKPPGEQFF	TGCGCCAGCAGCAAGCCCCCAGGGGAGCAGTTCTTC